The source of this T cell receptor beta chain is a study of cytomegalovirus exposure and HLA in healthy donors. Regarding the study as a whole: Later analysis placed DRB1 highest and HLA-C lowest in TCR association rates, which differed by HLA locus. It was reported that TCR beta sequences correctly inferred the HLA-A and HLA-B alleles for most subjects.

A remark on this clone: Antigen: not known.

The CDR3 covers 15 residues. After removal of 2 bases from V and 4 bases from J, the junction contained 7 bases not matched to a gene. Germline lookup yields CDR1 MDHEN and CDR2 SYDVKM. Both 60 Vbeta primers and 13 Jbeta primers went into the PCR. Method: immunoSEQ multiplex PCR; TCRdb's copy keeps in-frame clones and lacks some. The data hold about 120,000 clones, with around 86% observed a single time. The source is a woman between 40 and 50 years old in good health and CMV-seronegative. The chain couples TRBV28 to TRBJ2-7, with 8 bases lining up with TRBD2. Sequenced: PBMCs. The CDR3 DNA follows: TGTGCCAGCAGTTTAGGGACTAGGGTTTTTTACGAGCAGTACTTC. Amino acids: CASSLGTRVFYEQYF.